This T cell receptor beta chain was identified in a study of metastatic and nonmetastatic thyroid tumors. Whole-study context: The study looked at repertoires side by side in blood and in tumor or nodule tissue from malignant and benign thyroid patients.

The CDR3 covers 15 residues. Germline V CDR1 and CDR2: LGHNA, YSLEER. Unmatched junction bases numbered 5, after V lost 3 bases and J lost 1 base. This clone was observed many times. Every patient was untreated before thyroid surgery. TCRdb re-clonotyped the PCR reads via MiXCR. The sample shows over 20,000 clones, more than 20% of them seen only once. The V and J genes are TRBV4-3 and TRBJ2-5; 7 nucleotides align to TRBD1. Sequencing input: tumor tissue. The TCR originated in a male donor with papillary thyroid cancer or a benign thyroid nodule (not recorded which). Some clones in this sample may be carry-over from other donors' samples. In DNA, the CDR3 is TGCGCCAGCAGCCACGGAACAGGGGTCCAAGAGACCCAGTACTTC. Translation: CASSHGTGVQETQYF.